This T cell receptor beta chain was identified in a study of blood T cells in healthy people across ages. From germline, CDR1 is MNHNS and CDR2 SASEGT. The CDR3 runs to 14 residues. The V gene lost 0 bases and the J gene lost 5 bases, with 10 bases spanning the gap. The study's findings and limits: Long-lived donors exceeded aged donors in naive CD4+ cells and diversity. Diversity estimated from one million T cells was considered an underestimate.

The authors ran a second PCR of roughly 6 to 12 cycles using a sample-barcoded 5' primer and a J-beta primer mix. TCRdb passed the 5' RACE reads through MiXCR, listing each CDR3 protein once. The table lists 380,000 or so distinct CDR3 sequences, more than 45% of them singletons. Note on this clonotype: What it binds is unknown.

Sequenced sample: blood. This receptor was obtained from a man in his sixties in good health. The chain uses TRBV6-1 and TRBJ2-5, with D maybe TRBD1 (5 bases). DNA for the CDR3: TGTGCCAGCAGTGAAGCTGGGAAGGGGGAGACCCAGTACTTC. Encoded protein: CASSEAGKGETQYF.